The 30 T cell receptor beta chains presented below share a single source sample, sequenced in a study of blood T cells in healthy people across ages. The authors ran a second PCR of roughly 6 to 12 cycles using a sample-barcoded 5' primer and a J-beta primer mix. TCRdb analysed the 5' RACE reads with MiXCR anew, one entry per CDR3 protein. The table has hundreds of thousands of distinct CDR3 sequences, roughly a quarter seen once; the top ten hold approximately 3.6%. In addition, the sample was reused for a study of T cells of mothers and their children.

Sequencing input: blood. These receptors came from a boy aged 2 to 10 in good health.

This chain links TRBV12-3 or TRBV12-4 with TRBJ2-4; D is undetermined. The CDR3 spans 16 residues. With 4 bases removed from V and 1 base from J, the gap between germline ends came to 14 bases. The CDR3 coding sequence is TGTGCCAGCAGTTATCGGGTCGGTCCGGCCAAAAACATTCAGTACTTC. This translates into CASSYRVGPAKNIQYF.

This clonotype was detected once. The chain recombines TRBV4-3 with TRBJ2-1; the D gene is possibly TRBD2 (6 bases). This CDR3 region has 16 residues. The V end was cut by 1 base, the J end by 4 bases, with 14 bases between. Germline V gene lookup returns CDR1 LGHNA and CDR2 YSLEER. Here the CDR3 DNA reads TGCGCCAGCAGCCAAGCTGCGGGGACCATATACAATGAGCAGTTCTTC. It specifies CASSQAAGTIYNEQFF.

J is TRBJ1-5 and V is TRBV6-6; TRBD1 matches at 9 bases. The CDR3 is 16 residues long. The junction had 8 bases not matched to a gene; V was cut back by 6 bases and J by 2 bases. CDR1 and CDR2 from the germline V gene are MNHNY and SVGAGI (reference sequence). CDR3 coding DNA: TGTGCCAGCAGCCCCCGGACAGGGGTAGGCAATCAGCCCCAGCATTTT. It codes for CASSPRTGVGNQPQHF.

The V call is TRBV4-2, the J call TRBJ1-2; possible D gene TRBD1, 5 bases. The germline V gene encodes CDR1 LGHNA and CDR2 YNFKEQ. This CDR3 contains 16 residues. V lost 1 base and J 0 bases, leaving 12 bases between the germline ends. For the CDR3, the DNA is TGTGCCAGCAGCCAAGGTTCGTACAGGCCTAACTATGGCTACACCTTC. It yields the protein CASSQGSYRPNYGYTF.

This clonotype has at least ten counts. The chain uses TRBV20-1 and TRBJ1-2; a possible D gene is TRBD1 (6 bases). The germline V gene has CDR1 DFQATT and CDR2 SNEGSKA (reference sequence). The V and J ends lost 1 base and 8 bases respectively, with 14 bases between them. The CDR3 covers 13 residues. The CDR3 reads CSARGQVEMGYTF. DNA for the CDR3: TGCAGTGCTAGAGGACAGGTCGAGATGGGCTACACCTTC.

This sequence joins TRBV27 and TRBJ2-3, with 12 nucleotides matching TRBD2. V trimming: 0 bases; J trimming: 4 bases; junction bases outside the gene matches: 8. This CDR3 spans 18 amino acids. Germline V lookup: CDR1 MNHEY, CDR2 SMNVEV (reference sequence). The CDR3 nucleotides read TGTGCCAGCAGTTTATCGATCCTAGCGGGAGGGCCAGCAGATACGCAGTATTTT. Amino acid sequence: CASSLSILAGGPADTQYF.

The chain combines TRBV7-9 with TRBJ2-2; 10 bases agree with TRBD2. The CDR3 covers 16 residues. With V trimmed by 11 bases and J by 0 bases, 9 bases remained unmatched. The germline gives CDR1 SEHNR, CDR2 FQNEAQ (reference sequence). CDR3 DNA: TGTGCCGCCCACCGGACTAGCGGAGCGAACACCGGGGAGCTGTTTTTT. Its translation is CAAHRTSGANTGELFF.

V gene TRBV29-1 combines with J gene TRBJ2-2, with no clear D. The V and J ends lost 4 bases and 5 bases respectively, with 11 bases between them. The CDR3 length is 13 residues. Germline V gene lookup returns CDR1 SQVTM and CDR2 ANQGSEA. CDR3 sequence (DNA): TGCAGCGTTGGCCAGCTAACTACCGGGGAGCTGTTTTTT. It is translated as CSVGQLTTGELFF.

This clonotype turned up a few times. The chain combines TRBV5-6 with TRBJ2-5; 9 bases line up with TRBD2. The V gene end was trimmed by 2 bases and the J gene end by 5 bases; junction bases not matched to a gene: 10. The CDR3 extends over 16 amino acids. In germline, CDR1 is SGHDT, CDR2 YYEEEE. The CDR3 is CASSFPGGRALETQYF. Here the CDR3 DNA reads TGTGCCAGCAGCTTTCCGGGCGGGAGGGCCTTGGAGACCCAGTACTTC. The full variable domain, with the rest looked up from reference TRBV5-6 and TRBJ2-5, is DAGVTQSPTHLIKTRGQQVTLRCSPKSGHDTVSWYQQALGQGPQFIFQYYEEEERQRGNFPDRFSGHQFPNYSSELNVNALLLGDSALYLCASSFPGGRALETQYFGPGTRLLVL.

The rearrangement uses TRBV12-3 or TRBV12-4 and TRBJ2-5; 8 bases map to TRBD2. The J call is uncertain, as TRBJ2-1 better fits the DNA end. The CDR3 consists of 17 residues. CDR3 DNA: TGTGCCAGCAGTTTACCCCGGGGTTCCGGGACTAGTCATGAGCAGTTCTTC. Translation: CASSLPRGSGTSHEQFF.

About this clonotype itself: One end of the junction is discordant with germline, which a read error may explain. The V call is TRBV25-1, the J call TRBJ2-4; TRBD2 agrees at 8 bases. CDR3 length: 13 amino acids. In germline, CDR1 is MGHDK, CDR2 SYGVNS. In DNA form, the CDR3 reads TGTGTCAGCAGTGTGTCGGGGGGGGACATTCAGTACTTC. It encodes CVSSVSGGDIQYF. The full variable domain, with the rest looked up from reference TRBV25-1 and TRBJ2-4, is EADIYQTPRYLVIGTGKKITLECSQTMGHDKMYWYQQDPGMELHLIHYSYGVNSTEKGDLSSESTVSRIRTEHFPLTLESARPSHTSQYLCVSSVSGGDIQYFGAGTRLSVL.

This clonotype was observed a handful of times. V gene TRBV6-1 combines with J gene TRBJ2-5, with D possibly matching TRBD1 (6 bases). The DNA end is more similar to TRBJ2-7, so the J call may be wrong. CDR1 and CDR2 (germline): MNHNS, SASEGT. This CDR3 region has 15 residues. This CDR3 is CASRPDRTVTYEQYF. As DNA, the CDR3 is TGTGCCAGCAGACCTGACAGGACAGTTACCTACGAGCAGTACTTC.

This clonotype was seen a few times. The chain is built from TRBV5-5 and TRBJ2-2, with 8 bases matching TRBD2. CDR1 and CDR2 (germline): SGHKS, YYEKEE (reference sequence). The junction had 7 bases not matched to a gene; V was cut back by 3 bases and J by 6 bases. This CDR3 has 15 amino acids. The CDR3 here is CASSSVLAGPGELFF. Here the CDR3 DNA reads TGTGCCAGCAGCTCCGTGTTAGCGGGACCCGGGGAGCTGTTTTTT.

This clonotype was seen only a few times. V usage is TRBV12-3 or TRBV12-4 and J usage is TRBJ2-5, with 7 bases aligning to TRBD2. Trimming took 5 bases from V and 10 from J; bases not matched to a gene: 22. The CDR3 is 17 amino acids. CDR3: CASSGEFERGRRAGQYF. Here the CDR3 DNA reads TGTGCCAGCAGTGGCGAGTTTGAGCGGGGCCGAAGGGCGGGCCAGTACTTC.

This sequence joins TRBV5-1 and TRBJ2-4; a weak D match, TRBD2 (5 bases). From germline, CDR1 is SGHRS and CDR2 YFSETQ. The CDR3 runs to 14 residues. The germline V and J ends were trimmed by 0 bases and 6 bases, with 10 bases remaining between them. In DNA, the CDR3 is TGCGCCAGCAGCTTGGGCGATGGAGGAAACATTCAGTACTTC. It translates to CASSLGDGGNIQYF.

This clonotype was found a few times. The J gene is TRBJ1-5, the V gene TRBV19; D is perhaps TRBD1 (6 bases). The CDR3 is 16 residues long. Germline CDR1 is LNHDA and CDR2 is SQIVND (reference sequence). Trimming stripped 5 bases from V and 0 bases from J, with 14 bases between. The CDR3 is CASSLQGPYSNQPQHF. Here the CDR3 DNA reads TGTGCCAGTAGTCTACAGGGCCCATATAGCAATCAGCCCCAGCATTTT.

In nucleotides, the CDR3 is TGTGCCAGCAGTTTTAAGGGGACTGAAGCTTTCTTT. Translated: CASSFKGTEAFF. The gene calls are TRBV12-3 or TRBV12-4 and TRBJ1-1, with D possibly TRBD1 on 5 matching bases. Trimming cost V 3 bases and J 5 bases, with 7 bases left between them. There are 12 residues in the CDR3.

This clonotype has more than one count but fewer than ten. The chain recombines TRBV15 with TRBJ2-4; 10 nucleotides align to TRBD2. J gave up 7 bases and V 6 bases, and 6 bases lay outside the gene matches. In germline, CDR1 is LNHNV, CDR2 YYDKDF (reference sequence). The CDR3 sequence is 14 residues long. The CDR3: CATREREGSNIQYF. The CDR3 nucleotides read TGTGCCACCAGGGAGCGGGAGGGCTCGAACATTCAGTACTTC.

This clonotype has ten or more counts. The chain couples TRBV20-1 to TRBJ1-2; D unresolved. The CDR3 totals 12 residues. Germline V gene lookup returns CDR1 DFQATT and CDR2 SNEGSKA (reference sequence). V dropped 3 bases and J dropped 3 bases, with 8 bases sitting between them. CDR3 sequence reads: CSASLSDYGYTF. The CDR3 DNA reads as TGCAGTGCTAGTCTTTCCGACTATGGCTACACCTTC.

This chain joins TRBV14 and TRBJ2-7; D gene unclear. The germline gives CDR1 SGHDN, CDR2 FVKESK. V lost 3 bases and J lost 1, with 16 bases in between. CDR3 length: 16 residues. This chain's CDR3 is CASSHPRPPGSYEQYF. CDR3 in DNA: TGTGCCAGCAGCCATCCTAGGCCCCCCGGGTCCTACGAGCAGTACTTC. The entire variable domain, with the rest obtained from reference TRBV14 and TRBJ2-7, is as follows: EAGVTQFPSHSVIEKGQTVTLRCDPISGHDNLYWYRRVMGKEIKFLLHFVKESKQDESGMPNNRFLAERTGGTYSTLKVQPAELEDSGVYFCASSHPRPPGSYEQYFGPGTRLTVT.

This chain links TRBV6-5 with TRBJ2-3; D not resolved. The CDR3 has 15 residues. Trimming took 0 bases from V and 1 from J, leaving 8 bases between them. The germline CDR1 and CDR2 sequences are MNHEY and SVGAGI. Here the CDR3 DNA reads TGTGCCAGCAGTTACTCGTTTGCCGGCACAGATACGCAGTATTTT. The encoded protein is CASSYSFAGTDTQYF.

The rearrangement joins TRBV7-9 to TRBJ1-2; D may be TRBD1 (6 bases). V lost 1 base and J 8 bases, leaving 17 bases between the germline ends. The CDR3 runs to 15 residues. Germline V CDR1 and CDR2: SEHNR, FQNEAQ (reference sequence). For the CDR3, the DNA is TGTGCCAGCAGCTTAGGGTCAACAGGGTGGAGAGGCTACACCTTC. Protein: CASSLGSTGWRGYTF.

This clonotype has a handful of counts. The chain joins TRBV5-6 to TRBJ2-1; no firm D call. V lost 2 bases and J lost 8, with 11 bases in between. The germline gives CDR1 SGHDT, CDR2 YYEEEE. This CDR3 has 13 residues. DNA of the CDR3: TGTGCCAGCAGCTTACGAGGTGAGGATGAGCAGTTCTTC. Its protein is CASSLRGEDEQFF. Using reference TRBV5-6 and TRBJ2-1 for the parts outside the CDR3, the full variable domain is DAGVTQSPTHLIKTRGQQVTLRCSPKSGHDTVSWYQQALGQGPQFIFQYYEEEERQRGNFPDRFSGHQFPNYSSELNVNALLLGDSALYLCASSLRGEDEQFFGPGTRLTVL.

This clonotype occurred many times. Germline is not matched at one junction end, which may reflect a read error. The chain carries TRBV2 and TRBJ2-5; no reliable D call. Germline V gene data show CDR1 as SNHLY and CDR2 as FYNNEI. There are 13 residues in the CDR3. The CDR3 DNA is TGTGCCAGCTGTGAATGGGGTAAAGAGACCCAGTACTTC. Translated, it gives CASCEWGKETQYF. Variable domain in full (rest from reference TRBV2 and TRBJ2-5): EPEVTQTPSHQVTQMGQEVILRCVPISNHLYFYWYRQILGQKVEFLVSFYNNEISEKSEIFDDQFSVERPDGSNFTLKIRSTKLEDSAMYFCASCEWGKETQYFGPGTRLLVL.

This clonotype was seen a few times. The chain uses TRBV12-3 or TRBV12-4 and TRBJ2-3, with D unclear. The CDR3 sequence is 13 residues long. Trimming removed 5 bases at V and 3 bases at J, with 9 bases between. The CDR3 is CASSTGSTDTQYF. DNA for the CDR3: TGTGCCAGCAGTACCGGGTCGACAGATACGCAGTATTTT.

This clonotype was found a few times. The V call is TRBV10-3, the J call TRBJ2-5; no firm D call. The DNA end favors TRBJ2-1, so the J call may be wrong. In germline, CDR1 is ENHRY, CDR2 SYGVKD. The CDR3 is 14 amino acids. CDR3 nucleotides: TGTGCCATCAGTGAGTCGACCTCTTACAATGAGCAGTTCTTC. This codes for CAISESTSYNEQFF.

The sample holds a few counts of this clonotype. A much more abundant neighbour one base away suggests this may be a read error. The chain carries TRBV7-9 and TRBJ2-5; no clear D. The CDR3 contains 13 residues. CDR1 and CDR2 from the germline V gene are SEHNR and FQNEAQ (reference sequence). The CDR3 bases are TGTGCCAACAGCTTAATCCTTACGGAGACCCAGTACTTC. Amino acids: CANSLILTETQYF. The full variable domain, completed using reference TRBV7-9 and TRBJ2-5, is DTGVSQNPRHKITKRGQNVTFRCDPISEHNRLYWYRQTLGQGPEFLTYFQNEAQLEKSRLLSDRFSAERPKGSFSTLEIQRTEQGDSAMYLCANSLILTETQYFGPGTRLLVL.

This clonotype turned up a few times. The V call is TRBV6-6, the J call TRBJ1-2, with TRBD1 matching over 7 bases. Germline V gene sequence: CDR1 MNHNY, CDR2 SVGAGI (reference sequence). CDR3 length: 13 residues. Trimming removed 5 bases from V and 8 bases from J; junction bases left unmatched: 8. Here the CDR3 DNA reads TGTGCCAGCAGTCCTACCCGACAGGGAGGCTACACCTTC. This gives the protein CASSPTRQGGYTF.

The V gene is TRBV6-5, the J gene TRBJ1-1; 8 bases align to TRBD1. The ends lost 6 bases at V and 3 bases at J; junction bases unmatched: 6. The CDR3 has 14 amino acids. CDR1 and CDR2 from the germline V gene are MNHEY and SVGAGI. CDR3 DNA sequence: TGTGCCAGCAGCGGACAGGGTGGTTACACTGAAGCTTTCTTT. It translates to CASSGQGGYTEAFF.

The J gene is TRBJ2-5, the V gene TRBV5-1, with D unclear. The CDR3 extends over 13 amino acids. Germline lookup yields CDR1 SGHRS and CDR2 YFSETQ. Trimming took off 7 bases at V and 3 bases at J, with 13 bases between the two ends. The CDR3 DNA sequence: TGCGCCAGCTGCTACGATCCCAAAGAGACCCAGTACTTC. Its translation: CASCYDPKETQYF.